What follows describes a single TCR beta chain. These data are taken from a study of blood T cell repertoires in COVID-19. Study-wide context: Both acute and convalescent COVID-19 samples were obtained from the United States, Italy and Spain.

As originally analysed: For nucleated cells, counts were estimated from reference gene primer amplification. Assay used: immunoSEQ multiplex PCR; TCRdb lists only in-frame clones, some missing. The D gene and trimming were derived from the DNA, and the V and J assignments and clone size from that table. This sample yields some 90,000 clones, of which about 86% are seen a single time; around 20% belongs to the top ten. From germline, CDR1 is SGDLS and CDR2 YYNGEE. This CDR3 is 15 amino acids long. The V end was cut by 0 bases, the J end by 0 bases, with 10 bases between. The clonotype comes from a woman at least 80 years old with acute or convalescent COVID-19. The rearrangement links TRBV9 to TRBJ2-7; D remains ambiguous. The sequencing sample was made of peripheral blood. The CDR3 spells CASSVAPGYSYEQYF. The DNA for the CDR3 is TGTGCCAGCAGCGTAGCTCCAGGTTACTCCTACGAGCAGTACTTC.